The source of this T cell receptor beta chain is a study of blood T cell repertoires in COVID-19. About the study: PBMCs, B-cell-depleted T cells, or T cells provided the cDNA or gDNA that made up the material.

Per the study methods: Reference gene primers were amplified, and this amplification served to estimate nucleated cell counts. The protocol was immunoSEQ multiplex PCR, while the TCRdb copy is restricted to in-frame clones and leaves out a portion. The V and J calls and clone size come from that table; D and trimming were worked out from the DNA. The data show some 110,000 clones, about 83% seen once. The germline CDR1 and CDR2 sequences are GTSNPN and SVGIG (reference sequence). This CDR3 spans 12 amino acids. The V and J ends lost 1 base and 7 bases respectively, with 11 bases between them. This sequence was found in a woman in her 30s who had recovered from COVID-19. The chain has TRBV30 and TRBJ2-7; D is perhaps TRBD2 (6 bases). Source material: PBMCs or T cells enriched from blood (not recorded which). CDR3: CAWSASRGEQYF. CDR3 DNA sequence: TGTGCCTGGAGTGCCTCTCGGGGGGAGCAGTACTTC.